This T cell receptor (beta chain) is from a study of shared clonotypes between healthy human individuals (dated by TCRdb to 2020 to 2022). Concerning the study at large: The cohort comprised two women and a few men aged 18 to 49 years. Per donor, three plates each were used for CD4 naive and CD4 memory, two for CD8 naive, and one for CD8 memory. The study deeply sequenced blood TCR repertoires of about five healthy adults to estimate repertoire size and the extent of clonotype sharing between individuals. Libraries were prepared and TCR repertoires were sequenced by different laboratories using diverse techniques, in order to increase sequencing depth and limit assay-specific biases. Each donor's leukapheresis produced roughly between roughly 0.94 and 9.5 billion PBMCs. Study-wide findings and limitations: The small number of donors limited the genetic and exposure-history diversity represented. Sampling was limited to blood, and TCR repertoires in tissue likely differ from TCR repertoires in blood. When a few donors were compared, the shared fraction of clonotypes was around 5% for naive CD4, less than 4% for naive CD8, about 2.5% for memory CD4, and 0.4% for memory CD8. Rarefaction of sorted-subset datasets indicated incomplete sequencing despite the large sequencing depth. Higher generation probabilities were observed for clonotypes shared by all four sorted-subset donors than for non-shared clonotypes. Pairwise subsampling led to the expectation that sequencing depth would affect the degree of clonotype sharing among donors. Naive subsets generally had larger estimated clonotype richness than memory subsets did.

Using the deep immunoSEQ assay, TCR CDR3 regions were amplified from genomic DNA by multiplex PCR. Genomic DNA extracted from each cell subset was distributed evenly over all wells of several immunoSEQ 96-well plates, and each plate served as one replicate. For sorted subsets, about 200 ng genomic DNA, equal to some 28,000 T cell genomes, was loaded into each replicate PCR. The purified libraries were quantified using a Qubit 3.0 fluorometer, sized with a Bioanalyzer 2100, and then quantified again using the KAPA Library Quantification kit. Each immunoSEQ 96-well plate was sequenced on its own single-read 150-cycle Illumina NextSeq 550 flow cell. Concerning the study's data processing: Because the immunoSEQ output included only junctional sequences and no quality scores, the filtering could not be the same as the filtering used for full-length reads. To assign V/J genes and CDR3, sequences were annotated against IMGT germline references using PyIR, a Python wrapper for IgBLAST v1.9. Reads were filtered out if the reads had weak V/J assignments (E-value above 1e-6), no CDR3, stop codons, out-of-frame junctions, or ambiguous translated residues. V3J clonotypes were defined by identical inferred V gene, J gene, and CDR3 amino acid sequence. The percentage overlap between two repertoires was calculated by dividing the number of shared unique clonotypes by the size of the smaller repertoire. Richness of each repertoire was evaluated using RTK rarefaction, the Chao1 estimator, and Recon v2.1 estimates of unobserved clonotypes. Generation probabilities for all TCRbeta clonotypes obtained by the gDNA method from a handful of donors were computed using OLGA. TCRdb holds this immuneACCESS table with in-frame rearrangements only. Some clones are missing; in checked studies, unresolved V genes explain under half, and the rest has no known cause. Clone size and the V and J calls come from that table; the DNA yielded D and trimming. This sample gives around 700,000 clones in total; approximately 79% of them show up just once. The ten largest clones take up under 2% of the sample.

From cysteine to phenylalanine, the CDR3 is 14 amino acids long. CDR3 DNA only is kept here, 42 bases in frame from base 1. At the junction V is shortened by 4 bases and J by 2 bases; bases outside the gene matches: 2. CDR1 and CDR2, per the germline V gene, are KGHSH and LQKENI. Healthy HIV-negative adults with no recently reported acute infections or vaccinations were included as donors. Every donor was a Caucasian adult living in Nashville, Tennessee, USA. CD4+ T cells were enriched by magnetic negative selection, after which naive cells were positively selected on CD45RA and the negative fraction was taken as the memory subset. After blood collection by leukapheresis, PBMCs were isolated using Ficoll-Histopaque density gradient centrifugation and then cryopreserved in the vapor phase of liquid nitrogen. Analytical flow cytometry was used to check the purity and quantity of each magnetically sorted T cell population. Genomic DNA was isolated from each sorted fraction and quantified by UV absorbance on a Nanodrop 2000c.

Regarding this clone: The clone's antigen remains unknown. Base-call qualities are not available, and no considerably larger clone is one nucleotide away.

The clonotype originates from a woman under 40 in good health. The V and J segments used are TRBV18 and TRBJ2-7; TRBD1 agrees with 10 junctional bases. Sequences were obtained from memory CD4+ T cells sorted from blood. This sample's cell subset or site label indicates: CD45RA-negative fraction. The CDR3 is CASSRGTGAYEQYF. The nucleotide sequence is TGTGCCAGCTCACGGGGGACAGGGGCCTACGAGCAGTACTTC.